This is a list of T cell receptor beta chains from one sample in a study of blood T cells in healthy people across ages. Via MiXCR, TCRdb re-called the 5' RACE reads, giving one row per CDR3 protein. Found here are roughly 1.5 million distinct CDR3 sequences, approximately 42% of them singletons; the top ten hold under 5%. Specimen: blood. These receptors came from a woman in her late teens or twenties in good health. Each CDR3 is given with its conserved first and last residue. Each record gives: V gene, J gene, CDR3 protein.

TRBV29-1,TRBJ2-1,CSVGGAGLEQFF
TRBV27,.,CASSINRDRFAYEQYF
TRBV2,TRBJ2-1,CASANGLNNEQFF
TRBV20-1,TRBJ1-2,CSAPTQGNYGYTF
TRBV5-1,TRBJ2-3,CACSLDPAGSSTDTQYF
TRBV9,TRBJ1-4,CASSADSGRDEKLFF
TRBV20-1,TRBJ1-2,CSAILTGAKSNYGYTF
TRBV4-3,TRBJ2-1,CASPWREDGYEQFF
TRBV7-2,TRBJ2-1,CASSAQIQDEQFF
TRBV7-2,TRBJ2-5,CASSLTGPEDEQYF
TRBV7-9,TRBJ2-7,CASSEKGRPYEQYF
TRBV29-1,TRBJ1-2,CSGGEGARHGYTF
TRBV11-2,TRBJ1-3,CASSYVSSGNTIYF
TRBV9,TRBJ1-2,CASSVDGQGLGNYGYTF
TRBV4-3,TRBJ2-7,CASSQDSGGLDSYEQYF
TRBV30,TRBJ1-5,CAWSGGWSQPQHF
TRBV7-2,TRBJ2-1,CASSSGPLSSYNEQFF
TRBV20-1,TRBJ1-2,CSASSRRGYDYGYTF
TRBV29-1,TRBJ2-3,CSVSLAGGSDTQYF
TRBV5-1,TRBJ2-1,CASRTGVGGYNEQFF
TRBV20-1,TRBJ2-1,CSARDPWREGGNEQFF
TRBV27,TRBJ1-5,CASSFLGQSNQPQHF
TRBV7-9,TRBJ2-7,CASSFPRTSGNYNEQYF
TRBV7-3,TRBJ2-3,CASSFDRYTDTQYF
TRBV12-3/TRBV12-4,TRBJ1-3,CASSQRRGGDTIYF
TRBV27,TRBJ2-7,CASSSYAGTGVYEQYF
TRBV3-1,TRBJ2-2,CASSQGTSGRAGERTGELFF
TRBV18,TRBJ2-5,CASSLGGEQETQYF
TRBV20-1,TRBJ2-3,CSARRRTSPLTDTQYF
TRBV6-5,TRBJ2-5,CASSPTGSRREQYF
TRBV10-3,TRBJ2-7,CAISETGKYEQYF
TRBV14,TRBJ2-3,CASSQAASGTQYF
TRBV4-3,TRBJ2-5,CASSQDWRDSRQQYF
TRBV10-3,TRBJ1-2,CAISESTGGSFGYTF
TRBV6-5,TRBJ1-5,CASSSGTGFNQPQHF
TRBV5-5,TRBJ1-2,CASSLNSPGQSGYTF
TRBV20-1,TRBJ1-1,CSASLRRDSTEAFF
TRBV6-5,TRBJ1-2,CASSYSSGVNGYTF
TRBV9,TRBJ2-5,CASSTTVNQETQYF
TRBV13,.,CASSLEGLAGDYEQYF
TRBV12-3/TRBV12-4,TRBJ1-2,CASSHSGTGGANGYTF
TRBV5-1,TRBJ2-5,CASSLQGTQETQYF
TRBV29-1,TRBJ2-1,CSVGTSGRISYNEQFF
TRBV20-1,TRBJ2-3,CSAPDPGRYAYF
TRBV12-3/TRBV12-4,TRBJ1-5,CASSETGFNQPQHF
TRBV4-1,TRBJ1-1,CASSQGDGNTEAFF
TRBV9,TRBJ2-3,CASSVSRLESHDTQYF
TRBV27,TRBJ2-3,CASSLSGGPNTDTQYF
TRBV20-1,TRBJ2-7,CSVDGDHYEQYF
TRBV4-1,TRBJ1-1,CASSHTNTEAFF
TRBV20-1,TRBJ2-7,CSAVRRANSYEQYF
TRBV27,TRBJ1-1,CASIPGREGTEAFF
TRBV5-1,TRBJ1-5,CASSLGDSYNQPQHF
TRBV12-3/TRBV12-4,TRBJ1-1,CASSLAGSRAFF
TRBV4-3,TRBJ2-7,CASSQDHRELAEQYF
TRBV20-1,TRBJ2-5,CSALAGGTQETQYF
TRBV27,TRBJ1-5,CASSLSTGNQPQHF